The 30 T cell receptor beta chains below come from one sample, sequenced in a study of CD8 T cells in ankylosing spondylitis. TCRdb re-called the 5' RACE reads through MiXCR, storing one row per CDR3 protein. The sample has around 770,000 distinct CDR3 sequences; around 20% are singletons. These TCRs are of unknown antigen specificity. The study's findings and limits: For ankylosing spondylitis blood, a TCR beta motif of 7 or 8 highly homologous variants appeared characteristic.

The sequencing input was blood, either unsorted or a sorted T cell fraction (not recorded which). Receptors originate from a male donor with ankylosing spondylitis.

This chain connects TRBV6-1 to TRBJ1-5, with D possibly matching TRBD1 (6 bases). The germline gives CDR1 MNHNS, CDR2 SASEGT. Deletions cut 6 bases from V and 3 bases from J, with 18 bases between. This CDR3 comprises 16 residues. DNA for the CDR3: TGTGCCAGCAGCCTTCTACTAACAGGGTCCAATCAGCCCCAGCATTTT. Its protein is CASSLLLTGSNQPQHF.

The chain combines TRBV20-1 with TRBJ2-2; D is tentatively TRBD1 or TRBD2 (5 bases each). The germline gives CDR1 DFQATT, CDR2 SNEGSKA (reference sequence). The V and J ends lost 7 bases and 0 bases respectively, with 15 bases between them. CDR3 length: 15 amino acids. The CDR3 region is CSVPQGGSNTGELFF. In DNA, the CDR3 is TGCAGTGTCCCCCAGGGCGGGTCGAACACCGGGGAGCTGTTTTTT.

The gene calls are TRBV7-9 and TRBJ1-4; D is ambiguous. This CDR3 is built from 13 residues. V was trimmed by 3 bases and J by 2 bases, leaving 4 bases between them. The germline V gene has CDR1 SEHNR and CDR2 FQNEAQ (reference sequence). The CDR3 region has the DNA TGTGCCAGCAGCTTGCTCACTAATGAAAAACTGTTTTTT. This gives the protein CASSLLTNEKLFF.

The CDR3: CASSGGPWGEKLFF. For the CDR3, the DNA is TGTGCCAGCAGCGGGGGACCGTGGGGGGAAAAACTGTTTTTT. This chain uses TRBV7-8 with TRBJ1-4; weak D call: TRBD1 (5 bases). V lost 5 bases, J lost 8 bases, and 15 bases lay in between. Germline V CDR1 and CDR2: SGHVS, FQNEAQ. The CDR3 consists of 14 residues. Combining the CDR3 with reference TRBV7-8 and TRBJ1-4 gives the whole variable domain GAGVSQSPRYKVAKRGQDVALRCDPISGHVSLFWYQQALGQGPEFLTYFQNEAQLDKSGLPSDRFFAERPEGSVSTLKIQRTQQEDSAVYLCASSGGPWGEKLFFGSGTQLSVL.

The gene calls are TRBV20-1 and TRBJ2-7; TRBD1 matches 12 bases. The CDR3 length is 14 residues. In germline, CDR1 is DFQATT, CDR2 SNEGSKA (reference sequence). Trimming took 6 bases from V and 4 from J; bases not matched to a gene: 7. The CDR3 sequence is CSANRDRGRYEQYF. CDR3 bases: TGCAGTGCCAACCGGGACAGGGGGCGGTACGAGCAGTACTTC.

This clonotype was counted only a few times. This chain joins TRBV12-3 or TRBV12-4 and TRBJ2-7; D not certain. V lost 5 bases to trimming and J lost 2 bases, with 13 bases between them. CDR3 length equals 14 residues. This CDR3 reads CASSLAYRPYEQYF. The CDR3 DNA follows: TGTGCCAGCAGTCTGGCCTATCGGCCCTACGAGCAGTACTTC.

The J gene is TRBJ2-7, the V gene TRBV10-1, with TRBD1 identical over 8 bases. The CDR3 has 13 residues. Losses at the gene ends were 0 bases for V and 6 bases for J; bases not matched to a gene: 1. The germline V gene encodes CDR1 WNHNN and CDR2 SYGVQD (reference sequence). The CDR3: CASSESDRGEQYF. The CDR3 region has the DNA TGCGCCAGCAGTGAGTCCGACAGGGGCGAGCAGTACTTC.

This clonotype occurred a few times. The genes are TRBV12-3 or TRBV12-4 and TRBJ2-7, with 9 bases that match TRBD1. CDR3 length: 12 residues. Trimming removed 7 bases from V and 6 bases from J; junction bases left unmatched: 4. CDR3 nucleotide sequence: TGTGCCAGCACCAGGACAGGGGCCGAGCAGTACTTC. Its protein product is CASTRTGAEQYF.

This clonotype has more than one count but fewer than ten. This chain connects TRBV4-1 to TRBJ2-3; 10 positions agree with TRBD2. Germline values: CDR1 MGHRA, CDR2 YSYEKL. The CDR3 consists of 17 residues. V dropped 4 bases and J dropped 4; count of bases not matched to a gene: 11. CDR3 loop: CASSPEALAGGPDTQYF. The CDR3 region has the DNA TGCGCCAGCAGCCCAGAGGCCTTAGCGGGAGGACCAGATACGCAGTATTTT.

The rearrangement links TRBV20-1 to TRBJ1-2; D is uncertain. Germline-derived CDR1 and CDR2 are DFQATT and SNEGSKA (reference sequence). The V end was cut by 1 base, the J end by 5 bases, with 5 bases between. This CDR3 comprises 11 residues. The CDR3 sequence: CSARVAYGYTF. The CDR3 region has the DNA TGCAGTGCTAGAGTCGCGTATGGCTACACCTTC.

This chain links TRBV3-1 with TRBJ2-2, with D unclear. The CDR3 runs 16 residues. V was clipped by 1 base and J by 2 bases, with 11 bases between them. Germline CDR1 LGHDT, CDR2 YNNKEL (reference sequence). Here the CDR3 DNA reads TGTGCCAGCAGCCAAGGGCGGTTTCCAAACACCGGGGAGCTGTTTTTT. Amino acid sequence: CASSQGRFPNTGELFF.

The chain links TRBV5-1 to TRBJ1-1; 9 bases align to TRBD1. Looked up from germline, CDR1 is SGHRS and CDR2 is YFSETQ. This CDR3 is 15 amino acids long. V shed 4 bases, J shed 1 base, and the junction held 5 bases outside the gene matches. CDR3 amino acids: CASSTNRGQNTEAFF. DNA of the CDR3: TGCGCCAGCAGCACCAACAGGGGGCAGAACACTGAAGCTTTCTTT.

The CDR3 loop is CASSPRGTIQETQYF. In DNA, the CDR3 is TGTGCCAGCTCACCGCGCGGGACCATACAAGAGACCCAGTACTTC. J is TRBJ2-5 and V is TRBV18; D may be TRBD2 (6 bases). This CDR3 has 15 amino acids. Trimming left V 3 bases short and J 2 bases short, with 13 bases between. Germline assignment: CDR1 KGHSH and CDR2 LQKENI.

The rearrangement joins TRBV11-2 to TRBJ2-7; 8 nucleotides line up with TRBD2. Trimming cost V 4 bases and J 3 bases; bases outside gene matches: 8. The CDR3 runs to 15 residues. CDR1 is SGHAT and CDR2 is FQNNGV in the germline V gene. CDR3 in amino acids: CASSSLAGTHYEQYF. CDR3 in DNA: TGTGCCAGCAGCTCGTTAGCGGGGACTCACTACGAGCAGTACTTC.

The rearrangement links TRBV7-2 to TRBJ2-2; D is ambiguous. The CDR3 has 13 residues. The V end was cut by 5 bases, the J end by 6 bases, with 10 bases between. The V gene's germline CDR1 is SGHTA and CDR2 FQGNSA. The CDR3 DNA reads TGTGCCAGCAGCCACAAAATCTCCGGGGAGCTGTTTTTT. This codes for CASSHKISGELFF.

The chain employs TRBV20-1 and TRBJ2-7, with D possibly matching TRBD2 (6 bases). The CDR3 contains 11 residues. CDR1 is DFQATT and CDR2 is SNEGSKA in the germline V gene (reference sequence). Trimming shortened V by 5 bases and J by 7 bases, and 12 bases separated the two germline ends. The CDR3 protein is CSASRLVEQYF. The CDR3 nucleotides are TGCAGTGCTTCCCGACTAGTGGAGCAGTACTTC.

The V and J genes are TRBV20-1 and TRBJ2-3; weak D call: TRBD2 (5 bases). The CDR3 totals 14 residues. The V end was cut by 3 bases, the J end by 0 bases, with 10 bases between. CDR1 and CDR2 (germline): DFQATT, SNEGSKA (reference sequence). CDR3 nucleotides: TGCAGTGCTAGTCGGACTGCTAGCACAGATACGCAGTATTTT. Amino acids: CSASRTASTDTQYF.

This clonotype was seen a handful of times. V gene TRBV6-5 combines with J gene TRBJ2-7; 10 bases map to TRBD2. V shed 2 bases, J shed 7 bases, and the junction held 8 bases outside the gene matches. Per the germline V gene, CDR1 is MNHEY and CDR2 is SVGAGI. CDR3 length: 15 amino acids. CDR3 sequence reads: CASSYLSGRRGEQYF. In nucleotides, the CDR3 is TGTGCCAGCAGTTACCTTAGCGGGAGGAGGGGTGAGCAGTACTTC.

The chain joins TRBV29-1 to TRBJ2-2; perhaps TRBD1 as D (5 bases). The CDR3 loop spans 13 amino acids. Germline CDR1 is SQVTM and CDR2 is ANQGSEA. V gave up 5 bases and J gave up 6 bases, with 13 bases separating them. The CDR3 DNA reads as TGCAGCGTTTTAGTAGGGGCGCCCGGGGAGCTGTTTTTT. Translating it yields CSVLVGAPGELFF.

This clonotype was picked up a small number of times. The genes are TRBV15 and TRBJ2-1; the match to TRBD1 covers 7 bases. The CDR3 consists of 20 residues. The germline V gene encodes CDR1 LNHNV and CDR2 YYDKDF (reference sequence). The J segment lost 8 bases and the V segment lost 0 bases, leaving 22 bases of the junction unmatched. Here the CDR3 DNA reads TGTGCCACCAGCAGAGATAGGCACTCGAGGGGGCGCGGGTCTTTCGATGAGCAGTTCTTC. It codes for CATSRDRHSRGRGSFDEQFF.

The chain is built from TRBV4-3 and TRBJ2-3; the match to TRBD2 covers 8 bases. The CDR3 has 17 residues. The J segment lost 4 bases and the V segment lost 1 base, leaving 10 bases of the junction unmatched. The germline CDR1 and CDR2 sequences are LGHNA and YSLEER. In DNA, the CDR3 is TGCGCCAGCAGCCAAGGCCTCACTAGCGGAGGGGCAGATACGCAGTATTTT. Translation gives CASSQGLTSGGADTQYF.

This clonotype has only a few counts. This chain connects TRBV27 to TRBJ1-6; 10 bases are a match to TRBD1. Germline CDR1 and CDR2: MNHEY and SMNVEV (reference sequence). The V segment lost 5 bases and the J segment 0 bases; nucleotides outside the gene matches: 4. This CDR3 is 17 amino acids long. The CDR3 loop is CASSPGQGNSYNSPLHF. The CDR3 nucleotides read TGTGCCAGCAGTCCGGGACAGGGGAACTCCTATAATTCACCCCTCCACTTT.

The chain carries TRBV25-1 and TRBJ1-1, with D possibly being TRBD1 (5 bases). CDR1 is MGHDK, CDR2 SYGVNS, per germline. This CDR3 has 15 residues. Trimming removed 5 bases from V and 5 bases from J, with 18 bases in between. The CDR3 nucleotides read TGTGCCAGCAGTATTGAGTTGATGACAGAGACTGAAGCTTTCTTT. This codes for CASSIELMTETEAFF.

This clonotype showed up many times. V usage is TRBV12-3 or TRBV12-4 and J usage is TRBJ1-1; D is possibly TRBD1 (5 bases). V was pared by 5 bases and J by 0 bases, with 7 bases between. The length of the CDR3 is 13 residues. Here the CDR3 DNA reads TGTGCCAGCAGTGCAGGGTTGAACACTGAAGCTTTCTTT. It is translated as CASSAGLNTEAFF.

This clonotype has a handful of counts. V usage is TRBV5-1 and J usage is TRBJ2-1; 11 bases fit TRBD2. Per germline, CDR1 SGHRS and CDR2 YFSETQ. This CDR3 has 16 amino acids. V gave up 5 bases and J gave up 4 bases; unmatched junction bases: 8. The CDR3 region has the DNA TGCGCCAGCAGGACAGCCGGGACTAGCGGATACAATGAGCAGTTCTTC. Translated, it gives CASRTAGTSGYNEQFF.

This clonotype showed up just a few times. This sequence joins TRBV7-2 and TRBJ1-3; 10 bases match TRBD1. The V gene's germline CDR1 is SGHTA and CDR2 FQGNSA. This CDR3 region has 15 residues. Germline trimming cut 3 bases from V and 8 bases from J; bases unmatched to any gene: 7. In DNA form, the CDR3 reads TGTGCCAGCAGCTTGTTCAAGACAGGGGGCTACACCATATATTTT. Translation: CASSLFKTGGYTIYF.

V usage is TRBV15 and J usage is TRBJ1-5; 7 bases are a match to TRBD1. The CDR3 contains 18 residues. Germline trimming cut 1 base from V and 2 bases from J; bases unmatched to any gene: 11. Germline values: CDR1 LNHNV, CDR2 YYDKDF (reference sequence). As DNA, the CDR3 is TGTGCCACCAGCAGAGTGGGGAACCGACAGGGAGGCAATCAGCCCCAGCATTTT. This encodes CATSRVGNRQGGNQPQHF.

At least ten counts were recorded for this clonotype. The gene calls are TRBV20-1 and TRBJ2-1; 8 nucleotides match TRBD1. CDR1 and CDR2 from the germline V gene are DFQATT and SNEGSKA (reference sequence). After removal of 7 bases from V and 2 bases from J, the junction contained 7 bases not matched to a gene. This CDR3 contains 14 residues. As DNA, the CDR3 is TGCAGTGTCCAGACAGGGGAGGCCTACAATGAGCAGTTCTTC. This codes for CSVQTGEAYNEQFF.

This clonotype has just a few counts. The V call is TRBV20-1, the J call TRBJ2-7; 16 bases fit TRBD2. Germline loops: CDR1 DFQATT, CDR2 SNEGSKA (reference sequence). V dropped 4 bases and J dropped 12; count of bases not matched to a gene: 3. The CDR3 runs 12 residues. CDR3 coding DNA: TGCAGTGCTACCGGGACTAGCGGGAGGGGGTACTTC. Translation gives CSATGTSGRGYF.

This clonotype occurred a few times. The chain links TRBV12-3 or TRBV12-4 to TRBJ2-3, with TRBD1 identical over 9 bases. The CDR3 spans 21 residues. Germline trimming cut 3 bases from V and 0 bases from J; bases unmatched to any gene: 19. The CDR3, as DNA: TGTGCCAGCAGTTTTCCCCGGGACAGGGTCAGAGCGGGCTTTAGCACAGATACGCAGTATTTT. Encoded protein: CASSFPRDRVRAGFSTDTQYF.